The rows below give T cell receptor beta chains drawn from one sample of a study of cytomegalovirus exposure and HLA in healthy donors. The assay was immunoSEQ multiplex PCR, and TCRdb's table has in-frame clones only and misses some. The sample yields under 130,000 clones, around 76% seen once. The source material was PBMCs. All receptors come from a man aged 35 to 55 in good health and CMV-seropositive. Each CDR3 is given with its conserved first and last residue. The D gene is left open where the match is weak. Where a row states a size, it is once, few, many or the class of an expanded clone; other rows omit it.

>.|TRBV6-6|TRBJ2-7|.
TGTGCCAGCAGCCTCGTCTACGAGCAGTACTTC
CASSLVYEQYF
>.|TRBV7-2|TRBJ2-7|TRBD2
TGTGCCAGCAGCTCCAGGACTAGCGGGAACCCCTACGAGCAGTACTTC
CASSSRTSGNPYEQYF
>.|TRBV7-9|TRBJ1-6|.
TGTGCCAGCGCACAAGTCAAGGGGAATTCACCCCTCCACTTT
CASAQVKGNSPLHF
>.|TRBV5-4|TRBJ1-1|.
TGTGCCAGCAGTCGGGGGGGGGAGAACACTGAAGCTTTCTTT
CASSRGGENTEAFF
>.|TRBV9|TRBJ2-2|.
TGTGCCAGCAGCCCCAAAGCGGTGTCGAACACCGGGGAGCTGTTTTTT
CASSPKAVSNTGELFF
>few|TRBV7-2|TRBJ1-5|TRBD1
TGTGCCAGCAGCCGCGGGACAGGGGGCCAGCCCCAGCATTTT
CASSRGTGGQPQHF
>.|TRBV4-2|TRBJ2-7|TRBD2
TGTGCCAGCAGCCAAGATTTTAGGCGCGGGACTAGCGGAATCTACGAGCAGTACTTC
CASSQDFRRGTSGIYEQYF
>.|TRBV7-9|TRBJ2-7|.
TGTGCCAGCAGCTTAGGCCTAAGGGGAAACGAGCAGTACTTC
CASSLGLRGNEQYF
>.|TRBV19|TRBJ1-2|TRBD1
TGTGCCAGTACCCCGGACAGGGGAGACTATGGCTACACCTTC
CASTPDRGDYGYTF
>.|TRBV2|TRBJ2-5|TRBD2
TGTGCCAGTCTTTATTGGACTAGCGGGGGGGCCGGGGAGACCCAGTACTTC
CASLYWTSGGAGETQYF
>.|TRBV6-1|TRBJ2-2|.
TGTGCCAGTACTCAGGGTGGAGGGAGCGGGGAGCTGTTTTTT
CASTQGGGSGELFF
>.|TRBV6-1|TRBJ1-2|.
TGTGCCAGCAGTGTAAATTATGGCTACACCTTC
CASSVNYGYTF
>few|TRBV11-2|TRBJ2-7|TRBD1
TGTGCCAGCAGCTCCCGACAGGGTATGTACGAGCAGTACTTC
CASSSRQGMYEQYF
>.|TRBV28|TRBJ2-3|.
TGTGCCAGCAGCCTCCCTGTGGCGGGGGCCGACACAGATACGCCGTATTTT
CASSLPVAGADTDTPYF
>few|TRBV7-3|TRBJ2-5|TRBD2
TGTGCCAGCAGCTTAGTGGGGGTTAGCGGGGGCCGTCAAGAGACCCAGTACTTC
CASSLVGVSGGRQETQYF
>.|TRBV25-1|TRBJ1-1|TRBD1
TGTGCCAGCAGTGAATCCCCAGGGGGCGGCAACATGAACACTGAAGCTTTCTTT
CASSESPGGGNMNTEAFF
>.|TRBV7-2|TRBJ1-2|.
TGTGCCAGCAGCTTGGCCAACTATGGCTACACCTTC
CASSLANYGYTF
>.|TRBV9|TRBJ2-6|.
TGTGCCAGCAGCGCCCGACAGGACCCTGGGGCCAACGGCCTGACTTTC
CASSARQDPGANGLTF
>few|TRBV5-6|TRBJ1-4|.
TGTGCCAGCAGCTTGGTGGGGGGAATACTGTTTTTT
CASSLVGGILFF
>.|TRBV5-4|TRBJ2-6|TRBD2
TGTGCCAGCAGCTGGACTAGCGGTGGGGCCAACGGCCTGACTTTC
CASSWTSGGANGLTF
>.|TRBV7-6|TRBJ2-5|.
TGTGCCAGCAGCTTAGTTAGCAGGGATCAAGAGACCCAGTACTTC
CASSLVSRDQETQYF
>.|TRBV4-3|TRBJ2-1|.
TGCGCCAGCAGCCAGTCCGGGAAAGACAATGAGCAGTTCTTC
CASSQSGKDNEQFF
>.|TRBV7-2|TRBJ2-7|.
TGTGCCAGCAGCTTAGCGGGGATAGCGGCAAACTACGAGCAGTACTTC
CASSLAGIAANYEQYF
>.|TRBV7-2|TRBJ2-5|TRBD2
TGTGCCAGCAGCTTAGAAGTACTAGCGGTCCAAGAGACCCAGTACTTC
CASSLEVLAVQETQYF
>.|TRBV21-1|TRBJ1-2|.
TGTGCCAGCAAGGGACAGAACTATGGCTACACCTTC
CASKGQNYGYTF
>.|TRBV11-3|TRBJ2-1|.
TGTGCCAGCAGCTCTGAACTAGACTACAATGAGCAGTTCTTC
CASSSELDYNEQFF
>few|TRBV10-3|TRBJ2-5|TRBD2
TGTGCCATCAGGGCCGGGACTAGCGGGAGTAAGTCTGGAGAGACCCAGTACTTC
CAIRAGTSGSKSGETQYF
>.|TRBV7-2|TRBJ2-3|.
TGTGCCAGCAGCTATAGGGGGGGCATGGGAGATACGCAGTATTTT
CASSYRGGMGDTQYF
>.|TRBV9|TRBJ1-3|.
TGTGCCAGCAGCGCCGAGGGGGGGCTGGATTTT
CASSAEGGLDF
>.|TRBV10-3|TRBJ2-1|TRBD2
TGTGCCATCAGTGCAACTAGCGACGAGCAGTTCTTC
CAISATSDEQFF
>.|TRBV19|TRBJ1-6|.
TGTGCCAGTAGTATGGCCACAAATTACCGGGCCTATAATTCACCCCTCCACTTT
CASSMATNYRAYNSPLHF
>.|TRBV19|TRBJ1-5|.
TGTGCCAGTAGTAGTTACAATTCGGGGCAGCCCCAGCATTTT
CASSSYNSGQPQHF
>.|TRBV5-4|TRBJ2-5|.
TGTGCCAGCAGCTTGGAAGGCGGTCCCGGAGGGACCCAGTACTTC
CASSLEGGPGGTQYF
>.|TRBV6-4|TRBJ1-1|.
TGTGCCAGCAGTGACTCCTTACAGGGACATGGGTGTACTGAAGCTTTCTTT
CASSDSLQGHGCTEAFF
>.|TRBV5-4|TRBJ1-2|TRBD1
TGTGCCAGCAGCTCGGCAGGGGGCGAATATTATGGCTACACCTTC
CASSSAGGEYYGYTF
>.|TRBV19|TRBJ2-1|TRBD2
TGTGCCAGTAGTATAGATCCGCCAGCGGGAGTCCGCTTTGAGCAGTTCTTC
CASSIDPPAGVRFEQFF
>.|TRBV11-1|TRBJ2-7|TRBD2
TGTGCCAGCAGCTACGGGACTAGCGGTGGGGACGAGCAGTACTTC
CASSYGTSGGDEQYF
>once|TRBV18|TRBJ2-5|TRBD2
TGTGCCAGCTCCCAAGGACTAGCGGGGGGCGCCGGCCAAGAGACCCAGTACTTC
CASSQGLAGGAGQETQYF
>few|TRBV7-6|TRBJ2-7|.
TGTGCCAGCAGCTTAGGGAGGGAAAGCTCCTACGAGCAGTACTTC
CASSLGRESSYEQYF
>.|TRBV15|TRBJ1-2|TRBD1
TGTGCCACCAGCGTTCGACAGGGGGCGCCGAACTATGGCTACACCTTC
CATSVRQGAPNYGYTF
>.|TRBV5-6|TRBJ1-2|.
TGTGCCAGCAGCTTGCCGGGGTCCTATGGCTACACCTTC
CASSLPGSYGYTF
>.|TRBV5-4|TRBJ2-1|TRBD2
TGTGCCAGCAGCCCCGGACTAGCGGGAGTAATATATGAGCAGTTCTTC
CASSPGLAGVIYEQFF
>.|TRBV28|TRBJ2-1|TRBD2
TGTGCCAGCAGTACACCGGGACTAGCGGGATATAGAGGCGGGCCCAATGAGCAGTTCTTC
CASSTPGLAGYRGGPNEQFF
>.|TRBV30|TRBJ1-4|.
TGTGCCTGGAGACGGGCGGGGAGCGGTGAAAAACTGTTTTTT
CAWRRAGSGEKLFF
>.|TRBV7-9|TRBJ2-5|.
TGTGCCAGCAGCCAGGCATCCACTAGCAGAGAGACCCAGTACTTC
CASSQASTSRETQYF
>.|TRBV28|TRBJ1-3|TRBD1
TGTGCCAGCAGACGACAGGGGTCTGGAAACACCATATATTTT
CASRRQGSGNTIYF
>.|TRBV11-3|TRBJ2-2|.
TGTGCCAGCAGTCCACCTCAGGATATCACCGGGGAGCTGTTTTTT
CASSPPQDITGELFF
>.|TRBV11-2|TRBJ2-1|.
TGTGCCAGCAGCTCGGGGTCCGGCGGGCAGTTCTTC
CASSSGSGGQFF
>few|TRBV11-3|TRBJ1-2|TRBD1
TGTGCCAGCAGCTACAGGACAGGGGAAGGAGGCTACACCTTC
CASSYRTGEGGYTF
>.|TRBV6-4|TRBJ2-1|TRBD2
TGTGCCAGCAGTGATAGTCTAGCGGGTTACAATGAGCAGTTCTTC
CASSDSLAGYNEQFF
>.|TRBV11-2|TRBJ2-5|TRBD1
TGTGCCAGCAAACCGGGACAGGGGGGGGGAGAGACCCAGTACTTC
CASKPGQGGGETQYF
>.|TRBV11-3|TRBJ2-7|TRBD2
TGTGCCAGCAGCTTATCGGGACTACTCGAGCAGTACTTC
CASSLSGLLEQYF
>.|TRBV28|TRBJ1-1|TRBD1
TGTGCCAGCAGTTTATCGGGACAGGGTAACACTGAAGCTTTCTTT
CASSLSGQGNTEAFF
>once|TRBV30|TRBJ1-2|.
TGTGCCTGGAGTGTAGTGCTTACAGGGGGCTACACCTTC
CAWSVVLTGGYTF